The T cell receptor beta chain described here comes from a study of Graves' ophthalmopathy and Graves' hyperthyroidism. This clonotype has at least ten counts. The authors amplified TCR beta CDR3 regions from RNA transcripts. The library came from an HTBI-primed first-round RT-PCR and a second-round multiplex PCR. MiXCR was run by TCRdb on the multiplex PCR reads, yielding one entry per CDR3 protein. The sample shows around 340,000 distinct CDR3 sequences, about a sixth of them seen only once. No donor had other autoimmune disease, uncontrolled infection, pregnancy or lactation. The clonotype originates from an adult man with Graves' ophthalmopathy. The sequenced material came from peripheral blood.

In DNA, the CDR3 is TGTGCCAGCAGTTCCGGGACTAGCGGGAGTGGTCCCGGGGAGCTGTTTTTT. Its translation is CASSSGTSGSGPGELFF. V gene TRBV12-3 or TRBV12-4 combines with J gene TRBJ2-2; 14 positions agree with TRBD2. Unmatched junction bases numbered 7, after V lost 4 bases and J lost 6 bases. The CDR3 totals 17 residues.